This T cell receptor (beta chain) came from a study of cytomegalovirus exposure and HLA in healthy donors. Study results and limitations: A link between a missense DCLRE1C variant and TCR beta V- and J-gene trimming emerged from a later analysis.

To note about this clone: The antigen remains undetermined.

Germline values: CDR1 MNHNY, CDR2 SVGAGI (reference sequence). The CDR3 runs to 14 residues. V shed 7 bases, J shed 4 bases, and the junction held 4 bases outside the gene matches. PCR employed 60 Vbeta and 13 Jbeta primers. Repertoires were generated with immunoSEQ multiplex PCR, while TCRdb's copy carries only in-frame clones and drops some. The sample lists some 110,000 clones; 80% to 85% were seen once. The chain combines TRBV6-6 with TRBJ2-2, with TRBD1 matching 9 bases. The sequence derives from a woman aged 25 to 39 in good health and CMV-seronegative. Sequencing was carried out using PBMCs. The CDR3 DNA sequence: TGTGCCAGCAAGTGGGACAGGGCCACCGGGGAGCTGTTTTTT. Its translation is CASKWDRATGELFF.